This T cell receptor (beta chain) was documented in a study of beta chain features in type 1 diabetes. Findings and caveats of the study: Researchers report that Type 1 diabetes patients had moderately but significantly shorter TCRB CDR3s across all four CD4+ subsets.

Reverse transcription of all isolated RNA meant that expressed TCRB transcripts were sequenced. Generated by immunoSEQ multiplex PCR, the TCRdb table keeps only in-frame clones and is missing some. The sample lists about 300,000 clones; approximately 8.1% were seen once. This clone was seen a handful of times. What it binds is not known. The CDR3 runs 15 residues. Germline V lookup: CDR1 SGHTA, CDR2 FQGNSA. The V gene end was trimmed by 6 bases and the J gene end by 0 bases; junction bases not matched to a gene: 4. The material sequenced was central memory CD4+ T cells from blood. This TCR was sampled from a young woman in good health. V usage is TRBV7-2 and J usage is TRBJ2-1, with 8 positions matching TRBD2. CDR3 amino acids: CASSTSGSSYNEQFF. The CDR3 DNA is TGTGCCAGCAGTACCAGCGGGAGCTCCTACAATGAGCAGTTCTTC.